The 5 T cell receptor beta chains below were found in one sample sequenced in a study of T cells in Graves' hyperthyroidism and ophthalmopathy. TCR beta CDR3 regions were amplified from RNA. First-round RT-PCR targeting the TCR CDR3 was performed with the HTBI primer set. TCRdb fed the multiplex PCR reads into MiXCR, producing one record per CDR3 protein. The sample lists 500,000 to 650,000 distinct CDR3 sequences; about 20% were seen once. The sample was blood. The receptor source for this set is a man between 40 and 49 years old with Graves' ophthalmopathy.

The V and J genes are TRBV11-3 and TRBJ1-5; D uncertain. The germline CDR1 and CDR2 sequences are SGHNT and YENEEA. Trimming took off 5 bases at V and 1 base at J, with 12 bases between the two ends. The CDR3 consists of 15 residues. CDR3 sequence: CASSPAGRSNQPQHF. CDR3 DNA: TGTGCCAGCAGCCCCGCTGGCAGGAGCAATCAGCCCCAGCATTTT.

As regards this clonotype: A much larger clone differs by one base, so this may be a read error. DNA for the CDR3: TGTGCCAGCAGCATAAACACTGAAGCTTCCTTT. Protein product: CASSINTEASF. J is TRBJ1-1 and V is TRBV13; the D is unclear. Germline assignment: CDR1 PRHDT and CDR2 FYEKMQ (reference sequence). CDR3 size: 11 residues.

This clonotype turned up a few times. The gene calls are TRBV2 and TRBJ1-4; 8 nucleotides line up with TRBD1. V lost 5 bases and J lost 4; bases outside the gene matches: 9. The CDR3 contains 16 residues. The germline gives CDR1 SNHLY, CDR2 FYNNEI. The CDR3 nucleotides are TGTGCCAGCAGTCCCGGGACAGGAGGTTTTAATGAAAAACTGTTTTTT. Protein product: CASSPGTGGFNEKLFF.

This chain links TRBV28 with TRBJ1-5; unclear D gene. Germline V gene sequence: CDR1 MDHEN, CDR2 SYDVKM. Trimming pared 6 bases from V and 5 bases from J, leaving 14 bases between. CDR3 size: 14 residues. The CDR3 sequence is CASSVESGHQPQHF. The CDR3 nucleotides read TGTGCCAGCAGCGTGGAATCAGGCCATCAGCCCCAGCATTTT.

Many counts were recorded for this clonotype. The genes are TRBV7-2 and TRBJ2-7; D call uncertain. This CDR3 comprises 15 residues. The germline gives CDR1 SGHTA, CDR2 FQGNSA. V dropped 1 base and J dropped 1 base, with 11 bases sitting between them. The CDR3 DNA sequence: TGTGCCAGCAGCTTAGGGGCGACTTTTTCCTACGAGCAGTACTTC. Protein sequence: CASSLGATFSYEQYF.